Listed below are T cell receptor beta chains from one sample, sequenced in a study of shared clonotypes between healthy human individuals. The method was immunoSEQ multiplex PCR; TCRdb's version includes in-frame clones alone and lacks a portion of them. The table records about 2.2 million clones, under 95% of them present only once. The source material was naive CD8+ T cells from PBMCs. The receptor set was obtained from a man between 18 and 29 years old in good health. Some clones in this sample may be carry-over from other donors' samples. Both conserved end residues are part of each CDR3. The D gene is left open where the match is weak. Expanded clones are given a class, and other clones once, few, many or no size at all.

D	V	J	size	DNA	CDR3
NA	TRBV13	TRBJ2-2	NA	TGTGCCAGCAGTCCTAGGCGGACCGGGGAGCTGTTTTTT	CASSPRRTGELFF
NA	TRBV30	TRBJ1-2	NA	TGTGCCTCACAGGTGGAGGGCTACACCTTC	CASQVEGYTF
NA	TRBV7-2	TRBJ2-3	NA	TGTGCCAGCAGCTGGCTGAGCACAGATACGCAGTATTTT	CASSWLSTDTQYF
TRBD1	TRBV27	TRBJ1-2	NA	TGTGCCAGCAGTGGGACAGGGTCGGACTATGGCTACACCTTC	CASSGTGSDYGYTF
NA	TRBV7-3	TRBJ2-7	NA	TGTGCCAGCAGCTTAAGACCCACCTACGAGCAGTACTTC	CASSLRPTYEQYF
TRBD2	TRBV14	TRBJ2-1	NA	TGTGCCAGCAGCCAAGACACTAGCGGGAGTGTATTGTACAATGAGCAGTTCTTC	CASSQDTSGSVLYNEQFF
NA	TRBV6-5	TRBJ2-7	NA	TGTGCCGTCGCACCATGGGGGGAATTGAGCGAGCAGTACTTC	CAVAPWGELSEQYF
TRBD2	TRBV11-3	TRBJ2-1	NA	TGTGCCAGCAGCTTTAGCGGGAGCTCCTACAATGAGCAGTTCTTC	CASSFSGSSYNEQFF
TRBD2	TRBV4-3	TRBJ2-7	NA	TGCGCCAGCAGCCAGGCAGCGGTAGCGGGTCGATACGAGCAGTACTTC	CASSQAAVAGRYEQYF
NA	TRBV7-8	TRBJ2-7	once	TGTGCCAGCAGCTTAGCGCGCGGGGTAGAGCAGTACTTC	CASSLARGVEQYF
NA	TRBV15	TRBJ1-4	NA	TGTGCCACCAGCAGAGTTACAGAACAGAATGAAAAACTGTTTTTT	CATSRVTEQNEKLFF
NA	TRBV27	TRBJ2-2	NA	TGTGCCAGCAGTTTCGGGGTGGAGGCCGGGGAGCTGTTTTTT	CASSFGVEAGELFF
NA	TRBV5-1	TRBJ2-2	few	TGCGCCAGCAGCTTGGTAGAAGGCGATAACACCGGGGAGCTGTTTTTT	CASSLVEGDNTGELFF
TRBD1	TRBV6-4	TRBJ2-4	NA	TGTGCCAGCAGTGAGCCGCTTTGGACAGGGTCCAAAAACATTCAGTACTTC	CASSEPLWTGSKNIQYF
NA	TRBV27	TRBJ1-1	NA	TGTGCCAGCAGTTTACTCAAGATCGGACGGGCGGGGACTGAAGCTTTCTTT	CASSLLKIGRAGTEAFF
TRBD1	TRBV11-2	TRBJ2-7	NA	TGTGCCAGCAGCAACAATAGGGGGCCCTCCTACGAGCAGTACTTC	CASSNNRGPSYEQYF
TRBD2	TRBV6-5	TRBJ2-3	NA	TGTGCCAGCACCACGGGAGGGCGTGCAGATACGCAGTATTTT	CASTTGGRADTQYF
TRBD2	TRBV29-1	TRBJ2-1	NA	TGCAGCGTTGCTCACCCCGGTCTAGCGGAGAATTCAGAGCAGTTCTTC	CSVAHPGLAENSEQFF
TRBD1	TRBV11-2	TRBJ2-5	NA	TGTGCCAGCAGCTCCACAGGGGGTTGGGAGACCCAGTACTTC	CASSSTGGWETQYF
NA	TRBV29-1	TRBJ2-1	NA	TGCAGCGTTGGCGGAGTTTCCTACAATGAGCAGTTCTTC	CSVGGVSYNEQFF
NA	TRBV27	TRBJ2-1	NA	TGTGCCAGCTCCCTGGCAGGGCCCGGCAATGAGCAGTTCTTC	CASSLAGPGNEQFF
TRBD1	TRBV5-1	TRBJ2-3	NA	TGCGCCAGCAGCTCCGGACAGGGAGGCACAGATACGCAGTATTTT	CASSSGQGGTDTQYF
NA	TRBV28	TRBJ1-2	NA	TGTGCCAGCAGTTTATACAGGACTAACTATGGCTACACCTTC	CASSLYRTNYGYTF
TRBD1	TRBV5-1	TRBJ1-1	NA	TGCGCCAGCAGCTTGGGACAGGGGCTAACTGAAGCTTTCTTT	CASSLGQGLTEAFF
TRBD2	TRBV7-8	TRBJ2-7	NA	TGTGCCAGCAGCGGGAAGCGGGGCTACGAGCAGTACTTC	CASSGKRGYEQYF
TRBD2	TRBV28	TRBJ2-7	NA	TGTGCCAGCAGTCCATCACTAGCGTTCGAGCAGTACTTC	CASSPSLAFEQYF
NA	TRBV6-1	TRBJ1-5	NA	TGTGCCAGCAGTGTACTCAGGGTCAGCAATCAGCCCCAGCATTTT	CASSVLRVSNQPQHF
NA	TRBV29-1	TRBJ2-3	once	TGCAGCGTTGAAGATGTTGTGGATACGCAGTATTTT	CSVEDVVDTQYF
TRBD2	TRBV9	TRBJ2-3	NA	TGTGCCACCAGTACGGCGGGAGTAGGAGATACGCAGTATTTT	CATSTAGVGDTQYF
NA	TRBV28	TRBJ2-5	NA	TGTGCCAGCAGTTTAAGGGGCAGCCAAGAGACCCAGTACTTC	CASSLRGSQETQYF
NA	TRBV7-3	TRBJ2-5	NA	TGTGCCAGCAGCTACGGGACGTCGGTCCAAGAGACCCAGTACTTC	CASSYGTSVQETQYF
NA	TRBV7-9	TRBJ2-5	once	TGTGCCAGCAGCCCGGGTGTGATTAGCGGCATACAAGAGACCCAGTACTTC	CASSPGVISGIQETQYF
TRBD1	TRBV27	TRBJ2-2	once	TGTGCCAGCAGCCCCTCAGGGGGCGAGCGCACCGGGGAGCTGTTTTTT	CASSPSGGERTGELFF
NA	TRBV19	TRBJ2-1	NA	TGTGCCAGTAGTATATCGGTCGGGGGCCCGCAGTTCTTC	CASSISVGGPQFF
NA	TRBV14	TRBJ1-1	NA	TGTGCCAGCAGCCCCGGACGGCGGTTGGCAGGCACTGAAGCTTTCTTT	CASSPGRRLAGTEAFF
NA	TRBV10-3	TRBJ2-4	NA	TGTGCCATCAGTGAGTCCTCCGGGGTGGCCAAAAACATTCAGTACTTC	CAISESSGVAKNIQYF
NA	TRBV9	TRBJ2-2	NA	TGTGCCAGCAGCGTAGTAGACAGGGGAGGGACCGGGGAGCTGTTTTTT	CASSVVDRGGTGELFF